The 12 T cell receptor beta chains below were found in one sample sequenced in a study of cytomegalovirus exposure and HLA in healthy donors. In the PCR, 60 Vbeta and 13 Jbeta primers were used. Sequenced by immunoSEQ multiplex PCR; TCRdb stores in-frame clones only, minus some. The table lists about 99,000 clones, more than 75% of them singletons. What was sequenced was PBMCs. The origin of the receptors is a woman under 30 in good health and CMV-seropositive.

This clone was detected only a few times. The chain is built from TRBV7-8 and TRBJ2-5, with TRBD1 as a possible D gene (6 bases). The CDR3 is made up of 15 amino acids. The V end lost 4 bases, the J end lost 4 bases, and 16 bases lay between the germline ends. The germline V gene has CDR1 SGHVS and CDR2 FQNEAQ. The CDR3 nucleotides are TGTGCCAGCAGCTCCCCCGGGGTCAGGGGAGAGACCCAGTACTTC. The encoded protein is CASSSPGVRGETQYF.

This chain uses TRBV5-1 with TRBJ1-4; 8 nucleotides line up with TRBD1. The germline V gene encodes CDR1 SGHRS and CDR2 YFSETQ. V shed 5 bases, J shed 8 bases, and the junction held 11 bases outside the gene matches. The CDR3 sequence is 15 residues long. CDR3: CASRMQGARGEKLFF. The CDR3 DNA reads as TGCGCCAGCAGGATGCAGGGGGCTCGTGGGGAAAAACTGTTTTTT.

As DNA, the CDR3 is TGCGCCAGCAGCTTGGATCAGGGGGCTCAGCCCCAGCATTTT. Translated: CASSLDQGAQPQHF. The chain employs TRBV5-1 and TRBJ1-5; TRBD1 matches at 8 bases. Germline CDR1 reads SGHRS; CDR2 reads YFSETQ. Trimming cost V 0 bases and J 6 bases; bases outside gene matches: 2. The CDR3 contains 14 residues.

A word on this clone: A far bigger clonotype differs at one base, so this is likely a read error. This chain joins TRBV14 and TRBJ1-1; possibly TRBD1 for D (6 bases). Germline V gene lookup returns CDR1 SGHDN and CDR2 FVKESK. V lost 3 bases and J 11 bases, leaving 13 bases between the germline ends. The CDR3 totals 12 residues. Written as DNA, the CDR3 is TGTGCCAGCAGCCATTACAGGGTGAGGGCTTTCTTT. It codes for CASSHYRVRAFF.

The sample holds a few counts of this clone. J is TRBJ2-3 and V is TRBV27, with D maybe TRBD1 (5 bases). V lost 6 bases and J 7 bases, leaving 20 bases between the germline ends. The CDR3 is made up of 15 amino acids. Germline V lookup: CDR1 MNHEY, CDR2 SMNVEV (reference sequence). Written as DNA, the CDR3 is TGTGCCAGCAGCTCAGGGATGGTTTTTCCCCATACGCAGTATTTT. This codes for CASSSGMVFPHTQYF.

This rearrangement joins TRBV7-6 to TRBJ2-1; the match to TRBD2 covers 7 bases. The germline V gene has CDR1 SGHVS and CDR2 FNYEAQ. V gave up 5 bases and J gave up 5 bases; unmatched junction bases: 12. The CDR3 consists of 16 residues. DNA of the CDR3: TGTGCCAGCAGCGGTATAACTTGGGAGGGTCACAATGAGCAGTTCTTC. It encodes CASSGITWEGHNEQFF.

This clone was counted between two and nine times. The chain joins TRBV1 to TRBJ2-2; the table's TRBD2 call for D was not verified on the DNA. TRBV1 is recorded as a pseudogene. CDR3 length: 19 amino acids. CDR3 bases: TGTCCCTCCCCCCCCCGTCCAGAGCCACTAGCGGTGAACACCGGGGAGCTGTTTTTT. It is translated as CPSPPRPEPLAVNTGELFF.

This clone appeared once. The chain recombines TRBV9 with TRBJ1-3, with 7 bases aligning to TRBD1. CDR1 and CDR2 from the germline V gene are SGDLS and YYNGEE. V dropped 3 bases and J dropped 0; count of bases not matched to a gene: 3. The CDR3 extends over 15 amino acids. The CDR3 is CASSDGDSSGNTIYF. CDR3 in DNA: TGTGCCAGCAGCGACGGGGACAGCTCTGGAAACACCATATATTTT.

This clone was picked up one time. The chain uses TRBV5-6 and TRBJ2-7; 8 bases match TRBD2. V was pared by 1 base and J by 4 bases, with 7 bases of the junction left unmatched. This CDR3 has 15 amino acids. Germline-derived CDR1 and CDR2 are SGHDT and YYEEEE. The CDR3 DNA sequence: TGTGCCAGCAGCTTGATGTTAGCGGGGCTTTACGAGCAGTACTTC. It is translated as CASSLMLAGLYEQYF.

The chain is built from TRBV5-1 and TRBJ2-3; TRBD1 aligns across 7 bases. CDR1 and CDR2 (germline): SGHRS, YFSETQ. The CDR3 length is 12 residues. The J segment lost 9 bases and the V segment lost 3 bases, leaving 4 bases of the junction unmatched. CDR3 bases: TGCGCCAGCAGCTGGGACAGAGGGACGCAGTATTTT. Its protein product is CASSWDRGTQYF.

CDR3 bases: TGCAGCTTTTGGACAGGGTCTAACTATGGCTACACCTTC. This translates into CSFWTGSNYGYTF. V is TRBV29-1 and J is TRBJ1-2; 8 bases fit TRBD1. Germline CDR1 SQVTM, CDR2 ANQGSEA. Trimming took 8 bases from V and 0 from J; bases not matched to a gene: 5. This CDR3 spans 13 amino acids.

This chain connects TRBV10-3 to TRBJ1-2, with 8 bases aligning to TRBD1. This CDR3 region has 14 residues. The trim removed 8 bases at V and 4 bases at J, leaving 9 bases unmatched. The germline CDR1 and CDR2 sequences are ENHRY and SYGVKD. The CDR3 coding sequence is TGTGCCATCGGAGGACAGGGAGAGGTCTATGGCTACACCTTC. It specifies CAIGGQGEVYGYTF.